The entry below gives a single T cell receptor (beta chain) sequence along with its context. The antigen is not known. The record originates from a study of T cell responses to AZD1222 COVID-19 vaccine. Method: immunoSEQ multiplex PCR; TCRdb's copy keeps in-frame clones and lacks some. The sample has 140,000 or so clones, 75% to 95% seen once. From germline, CDR1 is KGHSH and CDR2 LQKENI. V was cut by 2 bases and J by 0 bases, with 8 bases left in between. The CDR3 runs to 16 residues. Notes on the study in general: Variant regions that are unmutated are reportedly the target of nearly half of spike-specific TCRs. Among those given AZD1222, only five to seven were seropositive at baseline. Without day 14 samples, only post-peak T cell repertoires were studied. Donors were mostly white British, more females; clonal diversity possibly underestimated.

This chain uses TRBV18 with TRBJ2-6; D not resolved. The material sequenced was peripheral blood, taken 28 days after the second dose of the MenACWY control vaccine. The source is an adult who received the MenACWY meningococcal vaccine as a control. The CDR3 DNA reads TGTGCCAGCTCACCAAACAGAATCTCTGGGGCCAACGTCCTGACTTTC. Encoded protein: CASSPNRISGANVLTF.